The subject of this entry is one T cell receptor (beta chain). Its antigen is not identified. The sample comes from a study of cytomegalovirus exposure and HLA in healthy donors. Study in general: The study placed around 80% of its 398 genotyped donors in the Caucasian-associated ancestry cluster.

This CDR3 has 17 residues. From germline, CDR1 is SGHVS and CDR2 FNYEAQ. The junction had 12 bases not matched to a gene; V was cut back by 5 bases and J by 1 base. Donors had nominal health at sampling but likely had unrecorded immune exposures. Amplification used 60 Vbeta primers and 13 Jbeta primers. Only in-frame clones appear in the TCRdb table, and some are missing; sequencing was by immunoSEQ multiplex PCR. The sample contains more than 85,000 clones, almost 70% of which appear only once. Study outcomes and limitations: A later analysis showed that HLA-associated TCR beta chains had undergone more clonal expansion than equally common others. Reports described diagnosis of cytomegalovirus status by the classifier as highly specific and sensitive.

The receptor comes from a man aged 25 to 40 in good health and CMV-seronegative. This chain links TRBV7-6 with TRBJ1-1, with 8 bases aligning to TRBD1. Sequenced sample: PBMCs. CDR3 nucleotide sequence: TGTGCCAGCAGCCCCTATTCAGGGGGCGCGAGGAACACTGAAGCTTTCTTT. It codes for CASSPYSGGARNTEAFF. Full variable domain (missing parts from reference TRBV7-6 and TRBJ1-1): GAGVSQSPRYKVTKRGQDVALRCDPISGHVSLYWYRQALGQGPEFLTYFNYEAQQDKSGLPNDRFSAERPEGSISTLTIQRTEQRDSAMYRCASSPYSGGARNTEAFFGQGTRLTVV.